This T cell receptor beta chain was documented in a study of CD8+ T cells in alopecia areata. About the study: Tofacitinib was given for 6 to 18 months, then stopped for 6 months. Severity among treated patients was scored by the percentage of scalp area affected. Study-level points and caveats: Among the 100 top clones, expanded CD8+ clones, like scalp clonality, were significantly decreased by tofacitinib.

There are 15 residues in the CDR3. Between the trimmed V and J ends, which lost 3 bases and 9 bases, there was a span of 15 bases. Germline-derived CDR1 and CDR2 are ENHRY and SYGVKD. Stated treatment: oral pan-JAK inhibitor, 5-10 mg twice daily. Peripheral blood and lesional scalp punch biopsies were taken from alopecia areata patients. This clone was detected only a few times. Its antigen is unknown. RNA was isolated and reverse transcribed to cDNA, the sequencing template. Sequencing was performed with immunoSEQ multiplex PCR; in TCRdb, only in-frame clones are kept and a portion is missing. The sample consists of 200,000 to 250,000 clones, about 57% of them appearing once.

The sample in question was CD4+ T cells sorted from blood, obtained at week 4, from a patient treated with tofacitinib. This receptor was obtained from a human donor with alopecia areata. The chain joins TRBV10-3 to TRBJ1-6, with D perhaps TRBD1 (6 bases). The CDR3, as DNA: TGTGCCATCAGTGAAGGGGGACGTTCGTCTTCACCCCTCCACTTT. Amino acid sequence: CAISEGGRSSSPLHF.